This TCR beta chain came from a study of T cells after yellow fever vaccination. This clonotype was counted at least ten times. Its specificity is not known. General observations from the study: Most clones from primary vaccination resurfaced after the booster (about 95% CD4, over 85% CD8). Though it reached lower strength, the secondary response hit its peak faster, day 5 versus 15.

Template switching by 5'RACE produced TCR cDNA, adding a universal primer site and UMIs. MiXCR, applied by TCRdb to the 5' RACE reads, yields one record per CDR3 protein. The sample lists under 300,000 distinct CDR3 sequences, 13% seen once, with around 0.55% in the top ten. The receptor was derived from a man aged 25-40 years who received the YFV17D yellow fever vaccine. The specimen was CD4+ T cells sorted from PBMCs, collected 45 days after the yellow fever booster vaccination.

This chain's CDR3 is CASSPLLAETYEQYF. CDR3 DNA sequence: TGTGCCAGCTCACCTTTACTAGCGGAAACCTACGAGCAGTACTTC. This chain connects TRBV18 to TRBJ2-7; 8 bases map to TRBD2. The germline CDR1 and CDR2 sequences are KGHSH and LQKENI. This CDR3 region has 15 residues. The ends lost 3 bases at V and 2 bases at J; junction bases unmatched: 6.